This TCR beta chain was identified in a study of T-cell memory formation after mild COVID-19. This clonotype was seen a few times. Its antigen is not known. Points from the study as a whole: Shrinking CD4+ clones resided mostly in CM and EM, and CD8+ ones in EMRA. The appearance of some responding clones in pre-infection memory suggested that cross-reactive memory joined. Clones contracting day 15 to 85 were balanced CD4/CD8; later expanders leaned CD4+.

5'RACE, which relied on constant-segment primers, yielded TCR alpha and TCR beta cDNA libraries carrying sample barcodes and UMIs. TCRdb re-called the 5' RACE reads through MiXCR, storing one row per CDR3 protein. The sample lists some 200,000 distinct CDR3 sequences, over 7.5% seen once, with approximately 3.3% in the top ten. CDR3 size: 15 residues. Germline V gene lookup returns CDR1 SGHTA and CDR2 FQGNSA. V shed 5 bases and J shed 4 bases, with 15 bases lying between them. This clonotype originated in a man aged 18 to 30 who had mild COVID-19 (a few samples of this study predate the infection). Cell type and time point are not known. The specimen sequenced was PBMCs or a T cell subset sorted from them (not recorded which). The chain combines TRBV7-2 with TRBJ2-1; D tentatively fits TRBD1 or TRBD2 (5 bases each). CDR3 in amino acids: CASSKIGAPYNEQFF. The CDR3 nucleotides read TGTGCCAGCAGCAAAATCGGGGCCCCGTACAATGAGCAGTTCTTC.